One sample yielded the 27 T cell receptor beta chains listed below, sequenced in a study of blood T cells in healthy people across ages. Primed by a sample-barcoded 5' primer and a J-beta primer mix, a second PCR proceeded for 7 to 11 cycles. One entry per CDR3 protein results from TCRdb running MiXCR on the 5' RACE reads. The sample includes around 780,000 distinct CDR3 sequences, around a quarter seen only once; the top ten take less than 3.5%. These data were also filed under a second study, of T cells of mothers and their children.

Sequenced material: blood. Receptors originate from a boy aged 10-17 years in good health.

The chain couples TRBV2 to TRBJ2-1; a possible D gene is TRBD1 (5 bases). Germline loops: CDR1 SNHLY, CDR2 FYNNEI. V was cut by 4 bases and J by 5 bases, with 12 bases left in between. This CDR3 is built from 14 residues. The CDR3 DNA sequence: TGTGCCAGCAGTGTGGTCCCAGGGAACAATGAGCAGTTCTTC. Its translation is CASSVVPGNNEQFF.

The V gene is TRBV7-9, the J gene TRBJ2-4; possible D gene TRBD1, 6 bases. V lost 5 bases, J lost 3 bases, and 11 bases lay in between. Germline V gene data show CDR1 as SEHNR and CDR2 as FQNEAQ (reference sequence). The CDR3 loop spans 14 amino acids. The DNA of the CDR3 is TGTGCCAGCAGCCCGGACAGCCACAAAAACATTCAGTACTTC. This codes for CASSPDSHKNIQYF.

This clonotype was seen a handful of times. This chain uses TRBV12-3 or TRBV12-4 with TRBJ1-2, with 8 bases fitting TRBD1. The V segment lost 3 bases and the J segment 8 bases; nucleotides outside the gene matches: 5. The CDR3 totals 13 residues. The CDR3 DNA sequence: TGTGCCAGCAGTTTTTTGACAGGGGAAGGCTACACCTTC. Protein product: CASSFLTGEGYTF.

This CDR3 is CASSHAGTGSYEQYF. The DNA of the CDR3 is TGTGCCAGCAGTCATGCCGGGACAGGGTCCTACGAGCAGTACTTC. This chain links TRBV27 with TRBJ2-7; 9 bases align to TRBD1. J was trimmed by 1 base and V by 5 bases; bases with no gene match: 6. Germline loops: CDR1 MNHEY, CDR2 SMNVEV (reference sequence). The CDR3 is 15 amino acids.

The chain joins TRBV28 to TRBJ1-5; D gene unclear. Between the trimmed V and J ends, which lost 6 bases and 4 bases, there was a span of 10 bases. There are 13 residues in the CDR3. Germline values: CDR1 MDHEN, CDR2 SYDVKM. This CDR3 is CASREFQNQPQHF. CDR3 bases: TGTGCCAGCAGGGAATTTCAGAATCAGCCCCAGCATTTT.

The chain has TRBV29-1 and TRBJ2-7, with D tentatively TRBD2 (6 bases). The V gene's germline CDR1 is SQVTM and CDR2 ANQGSEA. CDR3 length equals 12 residues. V lost 7 bases and J lost 6, with 16 bases in between. CDR3 sequence reads: CSAGNMGGEQYF. CDR3 in DNA: TGCAGCGCTGGAAATATGGGGGGCGAGCAGTACTTC.

There are a few counts of this clonotype. This sequence joins TRBV3-1 and TRBJ1-1; 7 bases map to TRBD1. Germline V CDR1 and CDR2: LGHDT, YNNKEL (reference sequence). The CDR3 has 13 residues. J gave up 11 bases and V 2 bases, and 8 bases lay outside the gene matches. The chain's CDR3 is CASSQKKGGRAFF. The CDR3 nucleotides are TGTGCCAGCAGCCAAAAAAAAGGGGGCCGCGCTTTCTTT.

This chain uses TRBV20-1 with TRBJ1-2; TRBD1 is a possible D gene (6 bases). V was shortened by 3 bases and J by 1 base, with 9 bases between the two germline ends. The CDR3 extends over 13 amino acids. The germline CDR1 and CDR2 sequences are DFQATT and SNEGSKA (reference sequence). This CDR3 is CSARTGFNYGYTF. The CDR3 nucleotides are TGCAGTGCTAGGACAGGTTTTAACTATGGCTACACCTTC.

This clonotype was counted a few times. The chain combines TRBV7-9 with TRBJ2-1; 8 nucleotides agree with TRBD2. CDR1 SEHNR and CDR2 FQNEAQ come from the germline V gene (reference sequence). The CDR3 covers 15 residues. Trimming cost V 4 bases and J 8 bases; bases outside gene matches: 10. CDR3 coding DNA: TGTGCCAGCAGCTCTTCCGGGACTAGAGGCGATGAGCAGTTCTTC. Its protein product is CASSSSGTRGDEQFF.

Points on this clonotype: Relative to the germline gene, one junction end is altered; a read error may explain this. The chain joins TRBV29-1 to TRBJ2-1; 11 nucleotides match TRBD2. Germline V CDR1 and CDR2: SQVTM, ANQGSEA. This CDR3 has 13 residues. CDR3 sequence reads: CSVATSGDNEQSF. CDR3 bases: TGCAGCGTGGCGACTAGCGGGGACAATGAGCAGTCCTTC.

V is TRBV24-1 and J is TRBJ2-5; TRBD1 aligns across 8 bases. Germline V CDR1 and CDR2: KGHDR, SFDVKD. With 4 bases clipped from V and 5 bases from J, the junction kept 11 bases outside the gene matches. The CDR3 covers 16 residues. The CDR3 nucleotides read TGTGCCACCAGTGACCCCGGACAGGGTAGTTGGGAGACCCAGTACTTC. Translated: CATSDPGQGSWETQYF.

This clonotype was seen more than once but under ten times. The chain uses TRBV10-3 and TRBJ2-6; 10 nucleotides line up with TRBD1. This CDR3 comprises 16 residues. Germline CDR1 reads ENHRY; CDR2 reads SYGVKD. The junction had 8 bases not matched to a gene; V was cut back by 10 bases and J by 2 bases. CDR3: CATSGQGETGANVLTF. DNA of the CDR3: TGTGCCACCTCCGGACAGGGGGAGACTGGGGCCAACGTCCTGACTTTC.

This chain connects TRBV12-3 or TRBV12-4 to TRBJ2-6; D gene ambiguous. The length of the CDR3 is 14 residues. CDR3 loop: CATAPSSGANVLTF. CDR3 nucleotide sequence: TGTGCTACCGCACCCTCCTCTGGGGCCAACGTCCTGACTTTC.

The table lists this clonotype with a few counts. V gene TRBV14 combines with J gene TRBJ2-2, with 8 positions matching TRBD1. The CDR3 totals 16 residues. Germline values: CDR1 SGHDN, CDR2 FVKESK. V trimming: 5 bases; J trimming: 4 bases; junction bases outside the gene matches: 9. This chain's CDR3 is CASSIRQGTGTGELFF. The DNA of the CDR3 is TGTGCCAGCAGCATTCGACAGGGGACGGGCACCGGGGAGCTGTTTTTT.

This clonotype has a handful of counts. The chain recombines TRBV5-6 with TRBJ1-1, with D maybe TRBD1 (5 bases). The CDR3 contains 11 residues. Trimming shortened V by 3 bases and J by 11 bases, and 11 bases separated the two germline ends. The germline gives CDR1 SGHDT, CDR2 YYEEEE. The CDR3 sequence is CASSSGERAFF. CDR3 sequence (DNA): TGTGCCAGCAGCTCGGGGGAACGGGCTTTCTTT.

This clonotype was counted a few times. The chain joins TRBV7-2 to TRBJ1-4; no definite D call. This CDR3 is built from 13 residues. CDR1 is SGHTA, CDR2 FQGNSA, per germline. Trimming cost V 8 bases and J 8 bases, with 15 bases left between them. The DNA of the CDR3 is TGTGCCAGCGGCCCATTCGGGGAGGAAAAACTGTTTTTT. Translated: CASGPFGEEKLFF.

Only a few counts were recorded for this clonotype. This chain joins TRBV20-1 and TRBJ1-4; 8 nucleotides line up with TRBD1. This CDR3 is built from 13 residues. CDR1 is DFQATT, CDR2 SNEGSKA, per germline (reference sequence). Trimming at V came to 5 bases and at J to 8 bases, leaving 7 bases not matched to a gene. The CDR3 region is CSAPQGAAEKLFF. In DNA form, the CDR3 reads TGCAGTGCTCCCCAGGGGGCAGCGGAAAAACTGTTTTTT.

In its sample, this clonotype was seen a few times. This chain joins TRBV7-2 and TRBJ2-1; the match to TRBD2 covers 8 bases. The J call is in doubt because the DNA end fits TRBJ2-7 better. Germline V CDR1 and CDR2: SGHTA, FQGNSA. The CDR3 contains 17 residues. CDR3 loop: CASSLARAGVSSYEQYF. The CDR3 DNA reads TGTGCCAGCAGCTTAGCGAGAGCGGGGGTATCTAGCTACGAGCAGTACTTC.

V and J are TRBV3-1 and TRBJ1-3; TRBD1 might be the D (5 bases). Germline CDR1 is LGHDT and CDR2 is YNNKEL (reference sequence). The CDR3 is 15 residues long. The V end was cut by 4 bases, the J end by 5 bases, with 15 bases between. The DNA of the CDR3 is TGTGCCAGCAGCCCCGTCCGGGGGTTGAGAAACACCATATATTTT. This encodes CASSPVRGLRNTIYF.

The chain employs TRBV29-1 and TRBJ2-5; D gene uncertain. The J call is doubtful: the DNA matches TRBJ2-7 better. Germline V lookup: CDR1 SQVTM, CDR2 ANQGSEA. CDR3 length equals 12 residues. CDR3 nucleotides: TGCAGCGTTGGCCTTGACTGGAACGAGCAGTACTTC. Encoded protein: CSVGLDWNEQYF.

The chain uses TRBV5-6 and TRBJ1-4; D is unclear. This CDR3 has 15 residues. Germline values: CDR1 SGHDT, CDR2 YYEEEE. Deletions cut 2 bases from V and 5 bases from J, with 13 bases between. The CDR3 DNA follows: TGTGCCAGCAGCTTCACCTCGGTCGGGAATGAAAAACTGTTTTTT. Translating it yields CASSFTSVGNEKLFF. Full variable domain (rest looked up from reference TRBV5-6 and TRBJ1-4): DAGVTQSPTHLIKTRGQQVTLRCSPKSGHDTVSWYQQALGQGPQFIFQYYEEEERQRGNFPDRFSGHQFPNYSSELNVNALLLGDSALYLCASSFTSVGNEKLFFGSGTQLSVL.

This clonotype was counted ten times or more. The chain combines TRBV12-3 or TRBV12-4 with TRBJ2-5; D remains ambiguous. This CDR3 contains 13 residues. Trimming took off 6 bases at V and 0 bases at J, with 8 bases between the two ends. CDR3 nucleotide sequence: TGTGCCAGCAGCACCACTAACCAAGAGACCCAGTACTTC. Amino acids: CASSTTNQETQYF.

This chain joins TRBV5-5 and TRBJ2-2, with a tentative D call TRBD1 (5 bases). The CDR3 is 17 amino acids. Trimming removed 4 bases from V and 5 bases from J, with 21 bases in between. CDR1 is SGHKS, CDR2 YYEKEE, per germline (reference sequence). CDR3 loop: CASSHPGWGVWTGELFF. In DNA, the CDR3 is TGTGCCAGCAGCCATCCAGGTTGGGGCGTATGGACCGGGGAGCTGTTTTTT.

The chain links TRBV6-2 or TRBV6-3 to TRBJ2-7, with D perhaps TRBD2 (5 bases). V lost 0 bases, J lost 6 bases, and 18 bases lay in between. The CDR3 has 16 amino acids. Germline V CDR1 and CDR2: MNHEY, SVGEGT. The CDR3 sequence is CASSYSARTQIGEQYF. CDR3 nucleotide sequence: TGTGCCAGCAGTTACTCAGCCAGGACTCAAATTGGCGAGCAGTACTTC.

In its sample, this clonotype was seen a few times. The chain carries TRBV20-1 and TRBJ1-1; no reliable D call. CDR1 is DFQATT, CDR2 SNEGSKA, per germline (reference sequence). The germline V and J ends were trimmed by 6 bases and 5 bases, with 7 bases remaining between them. This CDR3 region has 10 residues. CDR3 sequence: CSARRTEAFF. CDR3 bases: TGCAGTGCCAGACGAACTGAAGCTTTCTTT.

This chain connects TRBV12-3 or TRBV12-4 to TRBJ1-3; the D gene is possibly TRBD1 (5 bases). Trimming stripped 5 bases from V and 0 bases from J, with 14 bases between. The CDR3 totals 16 residues. DNA for the CDR3: TGTGCCAGCAGTCCGCAGGGTATCGGCTCTGGAAACACCATATATTTT. Amino acids: CASSPQGIGSGNTIYF.

This clonotype was found many times. The chain recombines TRBV28 with TRBJ2-7; the D call may be TRBD1 or TRBD2 (5 bases each). This CDR3 has 11 residues. The germline V gene encodes CDR1 MDHEN and CDR2 SYDVKM. The V gene lost 6 bases and the J gene lost 6 bases, with 9 bases spanning the gap. The CDR3 loop reads CASRAGTEQYF. Written as DNA, the CDR3 is TGTGCCAGCAGAGCCGGGACCGAGCAGTACTTC.